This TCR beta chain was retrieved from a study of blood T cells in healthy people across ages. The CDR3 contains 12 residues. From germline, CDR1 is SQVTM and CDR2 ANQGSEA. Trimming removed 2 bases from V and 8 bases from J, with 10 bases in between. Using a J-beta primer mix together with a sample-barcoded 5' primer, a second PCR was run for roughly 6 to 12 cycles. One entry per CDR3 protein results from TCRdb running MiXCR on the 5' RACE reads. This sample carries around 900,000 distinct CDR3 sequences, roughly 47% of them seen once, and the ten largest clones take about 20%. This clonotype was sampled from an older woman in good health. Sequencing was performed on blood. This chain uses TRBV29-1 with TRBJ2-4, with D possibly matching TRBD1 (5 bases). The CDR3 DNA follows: TGCAGCGTTGAATTCCAGGGTGACATTCAGTACTTC. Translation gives CSVEFQGDIQYF.